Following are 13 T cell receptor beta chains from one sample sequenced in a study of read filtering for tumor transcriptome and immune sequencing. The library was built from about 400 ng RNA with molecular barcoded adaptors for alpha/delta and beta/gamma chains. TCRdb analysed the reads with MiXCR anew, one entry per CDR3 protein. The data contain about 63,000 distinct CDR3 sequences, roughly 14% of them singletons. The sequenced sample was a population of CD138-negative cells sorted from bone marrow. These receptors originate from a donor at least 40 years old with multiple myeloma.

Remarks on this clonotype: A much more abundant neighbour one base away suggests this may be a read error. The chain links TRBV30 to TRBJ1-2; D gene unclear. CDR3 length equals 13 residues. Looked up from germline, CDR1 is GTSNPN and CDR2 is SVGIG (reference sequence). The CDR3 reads CTWSALPNYGYTF. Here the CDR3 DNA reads TGTACCTGGAGTGCCCTCCCTAACTATGGCTACACCTTC.

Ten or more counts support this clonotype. CDR3 in DNA: TGTGCCAGCACCGATCCAAGGGGGGCAGGAGGCTATGGCTACACCTTC. Amino acid sequence: CASTDPRGAGGYGYTF. The V gene is TRBV28, the J gene TRBJ1-2; possibly TRBD1 for D (6 bases). The V end lost 7 bases, the J end lost 4 bases, and 22 bases lay between the germline ends. Germline-derived CDR1 and CDR2 are MDHEN and SYDVKM. The CDR3 consists of 16 residues.

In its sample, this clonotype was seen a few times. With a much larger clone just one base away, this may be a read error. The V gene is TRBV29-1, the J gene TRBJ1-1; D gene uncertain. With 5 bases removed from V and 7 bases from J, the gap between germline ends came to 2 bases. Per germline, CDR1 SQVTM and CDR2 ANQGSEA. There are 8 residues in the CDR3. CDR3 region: CSVIEAFF. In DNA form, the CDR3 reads TGCAGCGTTATTGAAGCTTTCTTT.

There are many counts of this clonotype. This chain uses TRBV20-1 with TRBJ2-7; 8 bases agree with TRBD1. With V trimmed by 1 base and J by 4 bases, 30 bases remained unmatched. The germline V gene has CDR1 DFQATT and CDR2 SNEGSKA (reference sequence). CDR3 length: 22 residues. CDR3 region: CSARASPGTGKDRVQMLYEQYF. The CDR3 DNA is TGCAGTGCTAGAGCATCTCCCGGGACAGGAAAGGATAGGGTCCAAATGCTTTACGAGCAGTACTTC.

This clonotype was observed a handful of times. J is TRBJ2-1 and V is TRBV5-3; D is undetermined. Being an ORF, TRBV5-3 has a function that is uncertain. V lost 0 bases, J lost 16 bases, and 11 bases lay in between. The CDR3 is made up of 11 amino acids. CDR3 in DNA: TGTGCCAGAAGCTTGGCCTTCCCGCCCTTCTTC. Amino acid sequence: CARSLAFPPFF.

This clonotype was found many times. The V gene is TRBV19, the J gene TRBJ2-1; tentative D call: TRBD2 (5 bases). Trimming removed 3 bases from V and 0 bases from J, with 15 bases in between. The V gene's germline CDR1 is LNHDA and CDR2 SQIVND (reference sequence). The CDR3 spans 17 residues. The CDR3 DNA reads TGTGCCAGTAGTATTAGAGGGCACGCCCGCTCCTACAATGAGCAGTTCTTC. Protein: CASSIRGHARSYNEQFF.

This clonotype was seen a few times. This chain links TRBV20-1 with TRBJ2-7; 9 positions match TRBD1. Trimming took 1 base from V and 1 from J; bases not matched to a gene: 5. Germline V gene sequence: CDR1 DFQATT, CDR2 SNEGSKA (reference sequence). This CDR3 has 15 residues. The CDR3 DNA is TGCAGTGCTAGAGGCTCCGGACAGGGGTCCTACGAGCAGTACTTC. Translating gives CSARGSGQGSYEQYF.

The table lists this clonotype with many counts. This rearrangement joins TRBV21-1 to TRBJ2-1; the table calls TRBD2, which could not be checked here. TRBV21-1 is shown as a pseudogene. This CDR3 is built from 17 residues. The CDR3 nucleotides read TGTGCCAGCAGCAAAGGTAGCGGGAGGGCCGGATCGGCTGAGCAGTTCTTC. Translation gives CASSKGSGRAGSAEQFF.

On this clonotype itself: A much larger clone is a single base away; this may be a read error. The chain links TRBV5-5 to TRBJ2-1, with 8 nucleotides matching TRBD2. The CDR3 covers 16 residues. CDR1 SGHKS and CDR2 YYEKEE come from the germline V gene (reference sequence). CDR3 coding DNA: TGTGCCAGCAGCAGCGCCGGGACTAGGAATTCGGATGAGCAGCTCTTC. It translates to CASSSAGTRNSDEQLF.

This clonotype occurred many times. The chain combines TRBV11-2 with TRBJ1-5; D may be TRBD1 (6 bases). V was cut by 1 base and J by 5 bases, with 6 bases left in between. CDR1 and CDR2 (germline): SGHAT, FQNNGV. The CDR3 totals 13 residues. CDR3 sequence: CASSLGTDQPQHF. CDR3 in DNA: TGTGCCAGCAGCTTAGGGACAGATCAGCCCCAGCATTTT.

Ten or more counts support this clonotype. The CDR3 region has the DNA TGTGCCAGTAGCAGTAAAGAGACCCAGTACTTC. Protein product: CASSSKETQYF. The V and J genes are TRBV19 and TRBJ2-5; D is undetermined. V was cut by 6 bases and J by 3 bases, with 5 bases left in between. Germline loops: CDR1 LNHDA, CDR2 SQIVND (reference sequence). This CDR3 contains 11 residues.

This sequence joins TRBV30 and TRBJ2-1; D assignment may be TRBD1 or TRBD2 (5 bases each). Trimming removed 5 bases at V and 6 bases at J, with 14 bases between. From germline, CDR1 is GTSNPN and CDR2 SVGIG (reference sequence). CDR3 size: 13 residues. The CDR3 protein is CAWGRDGFNEQFF. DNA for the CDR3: TGTGCCTGGGGTCGGGACGGCTTCAATGAGCAGTTCTTC.

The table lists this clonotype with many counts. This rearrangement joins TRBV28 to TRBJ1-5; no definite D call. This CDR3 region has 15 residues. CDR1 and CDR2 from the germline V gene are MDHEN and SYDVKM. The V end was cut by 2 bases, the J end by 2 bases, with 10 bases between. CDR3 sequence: CASSLGVQGNQPQHF. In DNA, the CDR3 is TGTGCCAGCAGTTTAGGGGTCCAAGGCAATCAGCCCCAGCATTTT.